This T cell receptor beta chain was observed in a study of beta chain features in type 1 diabetes. Overall study results and limits: No resolution was reached here on whether HLA type influences TCRB rearrangement. Patients showed naive, central memory and Treg TCRB repertoires that appeared more similar than those of healthy donors.

Comments on this clone: The antigen is unknown.

V shed 2 bases, J shed 7 bases, and the junction held 10 bases outside the gene matches. This CDR3 is built from 15 residues. Germline CDR1 and CDR2: SGHVS and FNYEAQ. One heparinised draw, averaging around 0.12 L, was taken per donor. The whole isolated RNA underwent reverse transcription, so sequencing captured expressed TCRB transcripts. Sequencing used immunoSEQ multiplex PCR; TCRdb keeps in-frame clones, though not all of them. Among under 800,000 clones, roughly a sixth were seen once, and the ten largest hold 0.09% to 0.095%. The chain combines TRBV7-6 with TRBJ2-7; 8 positions agree with TRBD1. The TCR comes from a man aged 18 to 29 in good health. Input material: naive CD4+ T cells from blood. The CDR3: CASSLFQQGVMEQYF. CDR3 sequence (DNA): TGTGCCAGCAGCTTATTTCAACAGGGGGTTATGGAGCAGTACTTC. The full variable domain, rest sourced from reference TRBV7-6 and TRBJ2-7, is GAGVSQSPRYKVTKRGQDVALRCDPISGHVSLYWYRQALGQGPEFLTYFNYEAQQDKSGLPNDRFSAERPEGSISTLTIQRTEQRDSAMYRCASSLFQQGVMEQYFGPGTRLTVT.